Listed below are T cell receptor beta chains from one sample, sequenced in a study of blood T cell repertoires in COVID-19. Clones were read by immunoSEQ multiplex PCR, and TCRdb kept only the in-frame ones, dropping some. In the table there are about 120,000 clones, 90% of which are singletons. The sequencing sample was made of peripheral blood. These receptors came from a woman aged 55 to 70 with COVID-19, enrolled during active disease. The CDR3 runs from the conserved cysteine through the conserved F or W.

J gene | V gene | CDR3 protein
TRBJ1-4 | TRBV11-2 | CASSAGQGYEKLFF
TRBJ1-2 | TRBV9 | CASSTPGTGIYGYTF
TRBJ1-1 | TRBV7-8 | CASSLIGTEAFF
TRBJ2-1 | TRBV29-1 | CSVGGQGSYNEQFF
TRBJ2-3 | TRBV10-3 | CAGSGAGDTQYF
TRBJ1-4 | TRBV24-1 | CATRGTATNEKLFF
TRBJ1-2 | TRBV18 | CASSPRELYGYTF
TRBJ1-2 | TRBV15 | CATSRGRGALNGYTF
TRBJ2-4 | TRBV27 | CASSPRGRSDIQYF
TRBJ1-4 | TRBV3-1/TRBV3-2 | CASSQEVGVGEKLFF
TRBJ1-1 | TRBV18 | CASSTVGQGGSNTEAFF
TRBJ1-1 | TRBV9 | CASSVNRGDVAFF
TRBJ2-7 | TRBV2 | CASSEQGTYEQYF
TRBJ1-6 | TRBV3-1/TRBV3-2 | CASSHSGGGSRGRSPLHF
TRBJ2-1 | TRBV5-1 | CASSLDRVSSYNEQFF
TRBJ1-5 | TRBV9 | CASSPSMNRFQPQHF
TRBJ1-2 | TRBV4-1 | CASSQGFTFNYGYTF
TRBJ2-2 | TRBV5-1 | CASSLTGGAVNTGELFF
TRBJ1-6 | TRBV28 | CASRRDYNSPLHF
TRBJ2-7 | TRBV4-3 | CASSQGQVPPYEQYF
TRBJ2-7 | TRBV5-4 | CASSRPGQVSYEQYF
TRBJ2-7 | TRBV5-6 | CASSLPAGYEQYF
TRBJ2-5 | TRBV16 | CASSPTSGPQETQYF
TRBJ1-2 | TRBV10-3 | CAISESTNGGAQVGEAYGYTF
TRBJ1-1 | TRBV11-3 | CASSVTANTEAFF
TRBJ1-5 | TRBV19 | CASSITDRGDQPQHF
TRBJ2-3 | TRBV6-1 | CASSEVSPTDTQYF
TRBJ1-2 | TRBV6-5 | CASTPGRTYGYTF
TRBJ2-2 | TRBV7-9 | CASSRGTGLNTGELFF
TRBJ2-1 | TRBV7-3 | CASSLKAGYNEQFF
TRBJ2-7 | TRBV6-2/TRBV6-3 | CASSPGTSFNEQYF
TRBJ1-2 | TRBV5-4 | CASSPWSTGWGGYTF
TRBJ2-1 | TRBV5-4 | CASSLEGGQEQFF
TRBJ2-1 | TRBV9 | CASSVELAGAEQFF
TRBJ1-1 | TRBV7-3 | CASSSPGVNTEAFF
TRBJ2-3 | TRBV29-1 | CSARYSWGTDTQYF
TRBJ2-7 | TRBV5-4 | CASSSSGQGGEQYF
TRBJ1-6 | TRBV5-4 | CASSLQQGALNSPLHF
TRBJ2-5 | TRBV5-1 | CASSLNERGGPIPQYF
TRBJ2-3 | TRBV15 | CATSTSLRLAGGPDTQYF
TRBJ1-2 | TRBV5-1 | CASSPVVTGKNYGYTF
TRBJ2-5 | TRBV5-4 | CASSQWDRETQYF
TRBJ2-1 | TRBV29-1 | CSVDPTGGPLDYNEQFF
TRBJ1-2 | TRBV9 | CASSVEAGVGYTF
TRBJ2-2 | TRBV7-8 | CASSLVGGANTGELFF
TRBJ1-6 | TRBV6-5 | CAVRQRPYNSPLHF
TRBJ1-6 | TRBV27 | CASSLAGAPSPLHF
TRBJ1-1 | TRBV19 | CASTPQGMRAEAFF
TRBJ1-6 | TRBV9 | CASSVGEAWSSPLHF
TRBJ1-2 | TRBV11-2 | CASRSIRAAATFGYTF
TRBJ2-7 | TRBV19 | CASGPDRDSRQYF
TRBJ2-3 | TRBV7-2 | CASSSRYTDTQYF
TRBJ2-7 | TRBV6-2/TRBV6-3 | CASSDPGQGRRESYEQYF
TRBJ1-2 | TRBV19 | CASMTRYTYNYGYTF
TRBJ1-5 | TRBV7-2 | CASSLRFSNQPQHF
TRBJ2-1 | TRBV20-1 | CSARGGNEQFF